A single sample is the source of the 27 T cell receptor beta chains below, sequenced in a study of cytomegalovirus exposure and HLA in healthy donors. The PCR was carried out with 60 Vbeta primers and 13 Jbeta primers. The repertoire was sequenced with immunoSEQ multiplex PCR; TCRdb's copy has only in-frame clones and lacks some. The sample's table shows around 100,000 clones. Material: PBMCs. Every receptor here comes from a young man in good health and CMV-seronegative.

The chain carries TRBV5-1 and TRBJ2-2; D is possibly TRBD2 (5 bases). Germline V gene data show CDR1 as SGHRS and CDR2 as YFSETQ. CDR3 length: 14 residues. Deletions cut 6 bases from V and 3 bases from J, with 12 bases between. CDR3 amino acids: CASTIAGDTGELFF. CDR3 coding DNA: TGCGCCAGCACAATTGCGGGTGACACCGGGGAGCTGTTTTTT. The whole variable domain, remainder taken from reference TRBV5-1 and TRBJ2-2, is KAGVTQTPRYLIKTRGQQVTLSCSPISGHRSVSWYQQTPGQGLQFLFEYFSETQRNKGNFPGRFSGRQFSNSRSEMNVSTLELGDSALYLCASTIAGDTGELFFGEGSRLTVL.

The chain is built from TRBV29-1 and TRBJ1-1; 10 bases match TRBD1. J gave up 7 bases and V 4 bases, and 12 bases lay outside the gene matches. CDR3 length equals 15 residues. CDR1 SQVTM and CDR2 ANQGSEA come from the germline V gene. The CDR3 is CSVGGQGVRRNEAFF. The DNA for the CDR3 is TGCAGCGTTGGCGGACAGGGGGTTCGAAGAAATGAAGCTTTCTTT. Using reference TRBV29-1 and TRBJ1-1 for the parts outside the CDR3, the full variable domain is SAVISQKPSRDICQRGTSLTIQCQVDSQVTMMFWYRQQPGQSLTLIATANQGSEATYESGFVIDKFPISRPNLTFSTLTVSNMSPEDSSIYLCSVGGQGVRRNEAFFGQGTRLTVV.

The chain carries TRBV7-9 and TRBJ2-7, with 7 nucleotides matching TRBD1. The germline gives CDR1 SEHNR, CDR2 FQNEAQ (reference sequence). This CDR3 spans 14 amino acids. V lost 5 bases and J lost 2; bases outside the gene matches: 6. CDR3 sequence reads: CASSPRQGTYEQYF. In DNA, the CDR3 is TGTGCCAGCAGCCCCCGACAGGGCACCTACGAGCAGTACTTC.

The chain uses TRBV30 and TRBJ1-5; tentative D call: TRBD1 (6 bases). V shed 0 bases and J shed 4 bases, with 10 bases lying between them. Germline CDR1 reads GTSNPN; CDR2 reads SVGIG (reference sequence). The CDR3 consists of 14 residues. The chain's CDR3 is CAWSVGTTNQPQHF. DNA for the CDR3: TGTGCCTGGAGTGTAGGGACAACTAATCAGCCCCAGCATTTT. The full variable domain, completed using reference TRBV30 and TRBJ1-5, is SQTIHQWPATLVQPVGSPLSLECTVEGTSNPNLYWYRQAAGRGLQLLFYSVGIGQISSEVPQNLSASRPQDRQFILSSKKLLLSDSGFYLCAWSVGTTNQPQHFGDGTRLSIL.

The chain uses TRBV5-1 and TRBJ2-6; 7 nucleotides line up with TRBD1. J lost 0 bases, V lost 4 bases, and 4 bases had no gene match. Looked up from germline, CDR1 is SGHRS and CDR2 is YFSETQ. The CDR3 extends over 16 amino acids. The DNA of the CDR3 is TGCGCCAGCAGCACTGGGACAGCCTCTGGGGCCAACGTCCTGACTTTC. Amino acid sequence: CASSTGTASGANVLTF.

The V gene is TRBV10-3, the J gene TRBJ2-7; D possibly corresponds to TRBD2 (6 bases). The CDR3 is 16 amino acids. CDR1 ENHRY and CDR2 SYGVKD come from the germline V gene. V lost 3 bases and J lost 1, with 16 bases in between. The CDR3 nucleotides read TGTGCCATCAGTGATCTAGGGACTCACCCTTCCTACGAGCAGTACTTC. Protein: CAISDLGTHPSYEQYF.

This sequence joins TRBV6-1 and TRBJ2-1; D not resolved. CDR1 is MNHNS and CDR2 is SASEGT in the germline V gene. The CDR3 length is 15 residues. Trimming left V 1 base short and J 2 bases short, with 9 bases between. In nucleotides, the CDR3 is TGTGCCAGCAGTGAAGGCTACGCCCCCTACAATGAGCAGTTCTTC. As protein: CASSEGYAPYNEQFF.

This chain connects TRBV5-1 to TRBJ2-5; 12 bases fit TRBD1. TRBJ2-7 matches the DNA end more closely, so the J call is doubtful. Germline-derived CDR1 and CDR2 are SGHRS and YFSETQ. CDR3 length equals 15 residues. The CDR3 bases are TGCGCCAGCAGCTTGGGGGACAGGGGGCTTTACGAGCAGTACTTC. Residues: CASSLGDRGLYEQYF.

V gene TRBV15 combines with J gene TRBJ2-1, with D tentatively TRBD1 (6 bases). Trimming shortened V by 0 bases and J by 0 bases, and 18 bases separated the two germline ends. This CDR3 has 19 amino acids. CDR1 is LNHNV and CDR2 is YYDKDF in the germline V gene (reference sequence). CDR3: CATSRDPSAGEFSYNEQFF. DNA for the CDR3: TGTGCCACCAGCAGAGATCCCTCGGCAGGGGAATTCTCCTACAATGAGCAGTTCTTC.

The V call is TRBV5-1, the J call TRBJ2-1; TRBD2 matches 11 bases. Trimming removed 4 bases from V and 5 bases from J; junction bases left unmatched: 2. Germline assignment: CDR1 SGHRS and CDR2 YFSETQ. The CDR3 is 14 residues long. The CDR3 nucleotides read TGCGCCAGCAGCCAGGGACTAGCGGACAATGAGCAGTTCTTC. Translated: CASSQGLADNEQFF. The whole variable domain, filled in from reference TRBV5-1 and TRBJ2-1, reads KAGVTQTPRYLIKTRGQQVTLSCSPISGHRSVSWYQQTPGQGLQFLFEYFSETQRNKGNFPGRFSGRQFSNSRSEMNVSTLELGDSALYLCASSQGLADNEQFFGPGTRLTVL.

This chain uses TRBV5-5 with TRBJ2-3, with 14 positions matching TRBD2. The CDR3 totals 20 residues. Germline values: CDR1 SGHKS, CDR2 YYEKEE (reference sequence). V gave up 4 bases and J gave up 3 bases; unmatched junction bases: 16. Here the CDR3 DNA reads TGTGCCAGCAGCCCCCACTGGGTGGGACTAGCGGGGGTGGGTACAGATACGCAGTATTTT. This codes for CASSPHWVGLAGVGTDTQYF.

V gene TRBV7-2 combines with J gene TRBJ2-1; 8 bases are a match to TRBD2. Germline CDR1 reads SGHTA; CDR2 reads FQGNSA. Trimming cost V 1 base and J 3 bases; bases outside gene matches: 5. This CDR3 region has 16 residues. The CDR3 loop reads CASSLVGTSGYNEQFF. For the CDR3, the DNA is TGTGCCAGCAGCTTAGTGGGGACTAGTGGCTACAATGAGCAGTTCTTC.

The chain combines TRBV18 with TRBJ2-3; 8 bases fit TRBD2. The CDR3 has 15 amino acids. In germline, CDR1 is KGHSH, CDR2 LQKENI. After removal of 5 bases from V and 5 bases from J, the junction contained 9 bases not matched to a gene. The CDR3 DNA reads as TGTGCCAGCTCATCGGGGAGCGGGGGAAGAGATACGCAGTATTTT. Translating it yields CASSSGSGGRDTQYF.

The chain links TRBV9 to TRBJ2-7; TRBD2 matches at 8 bases. This CDR3 has 15 amino acids. Germline assignment: CDR1 SGDLS and CDR2 YYNGEE. Unmatched junction bases numbered 9, after V lost 1 base and J lost 6 bases. As DNA, the CDR3 is TGTGCCAGCAGCGTACGTTCAGCCCTAGCGGGCGAGCAGTACTTC. Translating gives CASSVRSALAGEQYF.

The V gene is TRBV5-4, the J gene TRBJ2-7, with a possible D match to TRBD1 (5 bases). The CDR3 runs 12 residues. The V gene lost 1 base and the J gene lost 3 bases, with 5 bases spanning the gap. Germline V gene data show CDR1 as SGHNT and CDR2 as YYREEE (reference sequence). CDR3 coding DNA: TGTGCCAGCAGCTTGCAGGGCTACGAGCAGTACTTC. It specifies CASSLQGYEQYF.

As to this clone: The junction shows a germline mismatch at one end, possibly a read error. The chain employs TRBV6-5 and TRBJ1-6; TRBD1 matches 7 bases. The germline CDR1 and CDR2 sequences are MNHEY and SVGAGI. The CDR3 sequence is 12 residues long. CDR3 coding DNA: TGTGCCAGTTTGACAGGGAATTCACCCCTCCGCTTT. Translation gives CASLTGNSPLRF.

Comments on this clone: One junction end disagrees with the germline gene, perhaps due to a read error. This sequence joins TRBV5-1 and TRBJ2-7; 9 nucleotides match TRBD1. The V gene's germline CDR1 is SGHRS and CDR2 YFSETQ. The CDR3 totals 15 residues. CDR3 bases: TGCGCCAGCAGCCCCACCACAGGGGGCTCCTACGAGCAGCACTTC. As protein: CASSPTTGGSYEQHF.

The gene calls are TRBV19 and TRBJ2-5, with 9 positions matching TRBD1. The J call could be wrong; TRBJ2-7 is a better fit for the DNA end. The CDR3 loop spans 14 amino acids. Germline CDR1 LNHDA, CDR2 SQIVND (reference sequence). CDR3 DNA: TGTGCCAGTAACGGGACAGGGAACTCCTACGAGCAGTACTTC. It codes for CASNGTGNSYEQYF.

The J gene is TRBJ1-5, the V gene TRBV7-8; D might be TRBD1 (6 bases). Per germline, CDR1 SGHVS and CDR2 FQNEAQ. The CDR3 covers 13 residues. V gave up 1 base and J gave up 9 bases, with 10 bases separating them. CDR3 sequence (DNA): TGTGCCAGCAGCTTAGTGTTGGGGGCGCCCCAGCATTTT. This translates into CASSLVLGAPQHF.

The V and J genes are TRBV6-1 and TRBJ1-5; perhaps TRBD1 as D (6 bases). The CDR3 covers 16 residues. Deletions cut 4 bases from V and 0 bases from J, with 13 bases between. Germline assignment: CDR1 MNHNS and CDR2 SASEGT. CDR3 sequence (DNA): TGTGCCAGCAGTGCCGGGACACACTATAGCAATCAGCCCCAGCATTTT. Translated: CASSAGTHYSNQPQHF.

The CDR3, as DNA: TGTGCCTCTGGAGGGGGGGGGCAGACAGATACGCAGTATTTT. This translates into CASGGGGQTDTQYF. The chain joins TRBV30 to TRBJ2-3, with D perhaps matching TRBD2 (7 bases). The CDR3 is made up of 14 amino acids. V lost 7 bases, J lost 3 bases, and 17 bases lay in between. CDR1 is GTSNPN, CDR2 SVGIG, per germline (reference sequence). Drawing the rest from reference TRBV30 and TRBJ2-3, the complete variable domain is SQTIHQWPATLVQPVGSPLSLECTVEGTSNPNLYWYRQAAGRGLQLLFYSVGIGQISSEVPQNLSASRPQDRQFILSSKKLLLSDSGFYLCASGGGGQTDTQYFGPGTRLTVL.

The chain has TRBV4-2 and TRBJ2-3; 11 bases match TRBD2. CDR1 LGHNA and CDR2 YNFKEQ come from the germline V gene. There are 19 residues in the CDR3. Losses at the gene ends were 1 base for V and 1 base for J; bases not matched to a gene: 10. This CDR3 reads CASSQVFYSSGGRTDTQYF. Written as DNA, the CDR3 is TGTGCCAGCAGCCAAGTTTTTTATTCTAGCGGGGGGCGCACAGATACGCAGTATTTT.

V usage is TRBV5-1 and J usage is TRBJ2-3; TRBD1 is a possible D gene (7 bases). V lost 0 bases, J lost 4 bases, and 12 bases lay in between. The CDR3 is made up of 15 amino acids. Germline V gene sequence: CDR1 SGHRS, CDR2 YFSETQ. CDR3 bases: TGCGCCAGCAGCTTGGGGCAGGGGGGCGCAGATACGCAGTATTTT. This codes for CASSLGQGGADTQYF.

This rearrangement joins TRBV30 to TRBJ2-7; maybe TRBD2 (6 bases). CDR1 is GTSNPN and CDR2 is SVGIG in the germline V gene (reference sequence). V lost 4 bases to trimming and J lost 1 base, with 17 bases between them. The CDR3 length is 15 residues. The CDR3 protein is CAWTRGRGPSYEQYF. In DNA form, the CDR3 reads TGTGCCTGGACCCGAGGGCGGGGTCCTTCCTACGAGCAGTACTTC.

This chain joins TRBV28 and TRBJ2-2; tentative D call: TRBD2 (5 bases). This CDR3 has 16 residues. V lost 3 bases and J 1 base, leaving 12 bases between the germline ends. Germline CDR1 is MDHEN and CDR2 is SYDVKM. The DNA for the CDR3 is TGTGCCAGCAGTTTGAGTCCCAGCGGGAACACCGGGGAGCTGTTTTTT. Its translation is CASSLSPSGNTGELFF. The full variable domain, rest sourced from reference TRBV28 and TRBJ2-2, is DVKVTQSSRYLVKRTGEKVFLECVQDMDHENMFWYRQDPGLGLRLIYFSYDVKMKEKGDIPEGYSVSREKKERFSLILESASTNQTSMYLCASSLSPSGNTGELFFGEGSRLTVL.

This sequence joins TRBV2 and TRBJ1-1; maybe TRBD1 (5 bases). The CDR3 contains 12 residues. V lost 6 bases, J lost 5 bases, and 10 bases lay in between. Germline V gene sequence: CDR1 SNHLY, CDR2 FYNNEI. The CDR3, as DNA: TGTGCCAGCAGCCCTAGGGGTACTGAAGCTTTCTTT. Amino acid sequence: CASSPRGTEAFF.

The rearrangement joins TRBV5-1 to TRBJ1-6; 8 bases agree with TRBD1. Unmatched junction bases numbered 9, after V lost 7 bases and J lost 0 bases. Germline CDR1 reads SGHRS; CDR2 reads YFSETQ. The CDR3 totals 17 residues. The CDR3 DNA is TGCGCCAGCTGTCGACAGGGGCCGGGCTCCTATAATTCACCCCTCCACTTT. Translation: CASCRQGPGSYNSPLHF.